The 17 T cell receptor beta chains given below trace back to one sample, sequenced in a study of CXCR4 blockade with PD-1 therapy in pancreatic cancer. Using immunoSEQ multiplex PCR, the repertoire was profiled, and TCRdb retains in-frame clones only, with some absent. The sample includes about 4,800 clones, about three fifths of them seen just once. Sequencing was carried out using tumor tissue. Source of these receptors: a human donor with pancreatic ductal adenocarcinoma.

The V gene is TRBV29-1, the J gene TRBJ2-7, with unresolved D. Trimming shortened V by 3 bases and J by 0 bases, and 6 bases separated the two germline ends. The germline V gene has CDR1 SQVTM and CDR2 ANQGSEA. This CDR3 is built from 12 residues. This CDR3 is CSVEVSSYEQYF. DNA for the CDR3: TGCAGCGTTGAGGTTAGCTCCTACGAGCAGTACTTC.

The chain uses TRBV18 and TRBJ2-3; TRBD2 agrees at 8 bases. The CDR3 contains 19 residues. V lost 3 bases, J lost 0 bases, and 14 bases stayed unmatched. CDR1 is KGHSH and CDR2 is LQKENI in the germline V gene. Here the CDR3 DNA reads TGTGCCAGCTCACCGCTTCAGAGCGGGAGAGCAACTAGCACAGATACGCAGTATTTT. As protein: CASSPLQSGRATSTDTQYF.

The chain uses TRBV6-8 and TRBJ2-1; either TRBD1 or TRBD2 may supply D (5 bases each). The CDR3 has 15 residues. Germline CDR1 reads MNHGY; CDR2 reads SAAAGT. V lost 6 bases and J 4 bases, leaving 16 bases between the germline ends. The CDR3 reads CASRPIEGSYNEQFF. The CDR3 bases are TGTGCCAGCAGACCAATTGAGGGGTCGTACAATGAGCAGTTCTTC.

V is TRBV28 and J is TRBJ1-2; D possibly corresponds to TRBD1 (6 bases). The CDR3 contains 15 residues. Germline CDR1 is MDHEN and CDR2 is SYDVKM. The V end was cut by 7 bases, the J end by 0 bases, with 15 bases between. The CDR3, as DNA: TGTGCCAGCACGCCCGGGGGCCTCCCTAACTATGGCTACACCTTC. Amino acids: CASTPGGLPNYGYTF.

This clone was picked up a small number of times. J is TRBJ2-5 and V is TRBV11-3; 12 nucleotides line up with TRBD1. This CDR3 is 17 amino acids long. The germline gives CDR1 SGHNT, CDR2 YENEEA. With V trimmed by 3 bases and J by 2 bases, 7 bases remained unmatched. As DNA, the CDR3 is TGTGCCAGCAGCTTGGGACAGGGGGCATTCGGGCAAGAGACCCAGTACTTC. Translation gives CASSLGQGAFGQETQYF.

The chain recombines TRBV6-8 with TRBJ2-2; 8 bases are shared with TRBD1. CDR1 and CDR2 from the germline V gene are MNHGY and SAAAGT. V lost 7 bases to trimming and J lost 6 bases; unmatched junction nucleotides: 10. CDR3 size: 15 residues. The CDR3, as DNA: TGTGCCAGCAACGAATGGGACAGGTCGGCCGGGGAGCTGTTTTTT. This encodes CASNEWDRSAGELFF.

The chain links TRBV29-1 to TRBJ2-5; unclear D gene. V shed 7 bases and J shed 5 bases, with 14 bases lying between them. The CDR3 sequence is 12 residues long. Per germline, CDR1 SQVTM and CDR2 ANQGSEA. CDR3 residues: CSGQVLGETQYF. The CDR3 DNA sequence: TGCAGCGGTCAGGTTCTCGGGGAGACCCAGTACTTC.

The J gene is TRBJ2-6, the V gene TRBV18; D might be TRBD2 (7 bases). CDR1 and CDR2 from the germline V gene are KGHSH and LQKENI. Trimming took 6 bases from V and 3 from J, leaving 15 bases between them. This CDR3 has 16 amino acids. CDR3 protein: CASSPGDYFGANVLTF. The DNA for the CDR3 is TGTGCCAGCTCCCCAGGGGACTACTTTGGGGCCAACGTCCTGACTTTC. Filled out from reference TRBV18 and TRBJ2-6, the complete variable domain reads NAGVMQNPRHLVRRRGQEARLRCSPMKGHSHVYWYRQLPEEGLKFMVYLQKENIIDESGMPKERFSAEFPKEGPSILRIQQVVRGDSAAYFCASSPGDYFGANVLTFGAGSRLTVL.

The rearrangement joins TRBV19 to TRBJ1-1; tentative D call: TRBD1 (5 bases). Deletions cut 8 bases from V and 6 bases from J, with 19 bases between. Germline CDR1 and CDR2: LNHDA and SQIVND (reference sequence). The CDR3 length is 14 residues. The CDR3 reads CASFPNVGVAEAFF. CDR3 in DNA: TGTGCCAGTTTCCCCAATGTGGGGGTCGCTGAAGCTTTCTTT. Full variable domain (rest looked up from reference TRBV19 and TRBJ1-1): DGGITQSPKYLFRKEGQNVTLSCEQNLNHDAMYWYRQDPGQGLRLIYYSQIVNDFQKGDIAEGYSVSREKKESFPLTVTSAQKNPTAFYLCASFPNVGVAEAFFGQGTRLTVV.

This clone appeared a few times. The chain employs TRBV6-8 and TRBJ2-1, with a weak D call TRBD2 (7 bases). The length of the CDR3 is 14 residues. CDR1 is MNHGY and CDR2 is SAAAGT in the germline V gene. V gave up 6 bases and J gave up 7 bases, with 16 bases separating them. This CDR3 reads CASRHREGLNEQFF. In DNA form, the CDR3 reads TGTGCCAGCAGACACAGGGAGGGTTTGAATGAGCAGTTCTTC.

V usage is TRBV18 and J usage is TRBJ2-5; 9 positions match TRBD1. Germline V gene lookup returns CDR1 KGHSH and CDR2 LQKENI. The CDR3 contains 15 residues. Trimming took 6 bases from V and 5 from J; bases not matched to a gene: 10. Here the CDR3 reads CASSLPGQGWETQYF. For the CDR3, the DNA is TGTGCCAGCTCGCTCCCGGGACAGGGATGGGAGACCCAGTACTTC.

This chain joins TRBV11-3 and TRBJ2-1; D gene unclear. CDR1 is SGHNT and CDR2 is YENEEA in the germline V gene. The germline V and J ends were trimmed by 1 base and 6 bases, with 10 bases remaining between them. The length of the CDR3 is 14 residues. CDR3 nucleotides: TGTGCCAGCAGCTTAGGGATGGCAGTCAATGAGCAGTTCTTC. Translated, it gives CASSLGMAVNEQFF. Based on the CDR3 plus reference TRBV11-3 and TRBJ2-1, the full variable domain is EAGVVQSPRYKIIEKKQPVAFWCNPISGHNTLYWYLQNLGQGPELLIRYENEEAVDDSQLPKDRFSAERLKGVDSTLKIQPAELGDSAVYLCASSLGMAVNEQFFGPGTRLTVL.

The chain joins TRBV19 to TRBJ1-2, with TRBD1 identical over 9 bases. The V and J ends lost 7 bases and 5 bases, in that order; junction bases with no gene match: 5. The germline V gene has CDR1 LNHDA and CDR2 SQIVND (reference sequence). The CDR3 contains 13 residues. The CDR3 reads CASTPGQGYGYTF. CDR3 DNA sequence: TGTGCCAGTACCCCGGGACAGGGTTATGGCTACACCTTC.

The chain has TRBV28 and TRBJ1-5; 9 bases line up with TRBD1. The CDR3 is 15 residues long. CDR1 is MDHEN, CDR2 SYDVKM, per germline. V dropped 4 bases and J dropped 2; count of bases not matched to a gene: 3. CDR3 in amino acids: CASSSRQGGNQPQHF. CDR3 DNA: TGTGCCAGCAGTTCCCGACAGGGGGGCAATCAGCCCCAGCATTTT.

The chain employs TRBV19 and TRBJ2-5; 10 bases are a match to TRBD1. This CDR3 region has 14 residues. With 1 base clipped from V and 4 bases from J, the junction kept 0 bases outside the gene matches. CDR1 is LNHDA, CDR2 SQIVND, per germline (reference sequence). This CDR3 reads CASSIGQGAETQYF. The CDR3 bases are TGTGCCAGTAGTATAGGACAGGGGGCAGAGACCCAGTACTTC.

The chain is built from TRBV6-9 and TRBJ2-5, with 7 nucleotides matching TRBD1. Per the germline V gene, CDR1 is MNHGY and CDR2 is SVAAGI. This CDR3 region has 14 residues. Unmatched junction bases numbered 5, after V lost 4 bases and J lost 3 bases. CDR3: CASSSLDRKETQYF. The CDR3 bases are TGTGCCAGCAGTTCTTTGGACAGGAAAGAGACCCAGTACTTC.

This chain joins TRBV28 and TRBJ2-2, with 11 bases lining up with TRBD2. The germline V gene has CDR1 MDHEN and CDR2 SYDVKM. The junction had 12 bases not matched to a gene; V was cut back by 4 bases and J by 5 bases. The CDR3 sequence is 18 residues long. In DNA form, the CDR3 reads TGTGCCAGCAGTTGGGTCACTAGCGGGAGATTACGGACCGGGGAGCTGTTTTTT. Its protein product is CASSWVTSGRLRTGELFF.